This note documents a single TCR beta chain sequence. Its antigen is as yet unknown. This sample stems from a study of shared clonotypes between healthy human individuals. The authors divided CD4+ cells into CD45RA+ naive and CD45RA-negative memory subsets. TCRdb keeps only in-frame clones here, not all; method: immunoSEQ multiplex PCR. The sample holds about 230,000 clones, over 60% seen once. Findings and caveats of the study: Compared with memory subsets, naive subsets generally had larger estimated richness. Measured sharing among donors was expected to vary with sequencing depth. Around 5% of naive CD4 clonotypes were shared across a handful of donors.

The CDR3 sequence is 12 residues long. V lost 3 bases, J lost 6 bases, and 6 bases lay in between. Germline loops: CDR1 MDHEN, CDR2 SYDVKM. Sequencing input: memory CD4+ T cells sorted from blood. Subset reported: CD45RA-negative fraction. This TCR came from a man in his thirties or forties in good health. The rearrangement links TRBV28 to TRBJ1-5; D unresolved. CDR3 amino acids: CASSFPGQPQHF. The CDR3 nucleotides are TGTGCCAGCAGTTTTCCGGGTCAGCCCCAGCATTTT.